These T cell receptor beta chains were read from a single sample in a study of T cell responses to AZD1222 COVID-19 vaccine. The data were produced by immunoSEQ multiplex PCR, yet TCRdb's version contains in-frame clones alone and is incomplete. The top ten clones hold 18% of a sample with 150,000 to 180,000 clones, more than 75% of them seen once. The sequences come from peripheral blood, collected on day 0 of AZD1222 vaccination. The receptors here all came from an adult in good health. CDR3s include the opening cysteine and the closing phenylalanine or tryptophan. D genes are given only for firm matches. Clone size appears in some rows only: once, few, many, or a class for an expanded clone.

d_gene: .
j_gene: TRBJ1-5
abundance: .
v_gene: TRBV30
CDR3aa: CAWSVRGSLNQPQHF
CDR3nt: TGTGCCTGGAGTGTACGGGGAAGTCTAAATCAGCCCCAGCATTTT

d_gene: TRBD2
j_gene: TRBJ2-7
abundance: .
v_gene: TRBV10-3
CDR3aa: CAINPGTNIGQYF
CDR3nt: TGTGCCATCAACCCCGGGACTAATATCGGGCAGTACTTC

d_gene: .
j_gene: TRBJ2-2
abundance: .
v_gene: TRBV9
CDR3aa: CASSVVGTAGELFF
CDR3nt: TGTGCCAGCAGCGTAGTAGGGACCGCCGGGGAGCTGTTTTTT

d_gene: TRBD2
j_gene: TRBJ2-1
abundance: .
v_gene: TRBV5-8
CDR3aa: CASSLAGLAGNEQFF
CDR3nt: TGTGCCAGCAGCTTGGCAGGACTAGCGGGAAATGAGCAGTTCTTC

d_gene: .
j_gene: TRBJ2-2
abundance: many
v_gene: TRBV7-3
CDR3aa: CASSLDSVGGELFF
CDR3nt: TGTGCCAGCAGCTTAGATAGCGTCGGCGGGGAGCTGTTTTTT

d_gene: .
j_gene: TRBJ1-3
abundance: .
v_gene: TRBV2
CDR3aa: CASSQDTSGNTIYF
CDR3nt: TGTGCCAGCTCACAGGATACCTCTGGAAACACCATATATTTT

d_gene: .
j_gene: TRBJ2-1
abundance: .
v_gene: TRBV7-9
CDR3aa: CASSSRQANEQFF
CDR3nt: TGTGCCAGCAGCTCCAGACAGGCCAATGAGCAGTTCTTC

d_gene: .
j_gene: TRBJ2-3
abundance: .
v_gene: TRBV2
CDR3aa: CASSGTSFADTQYF
CDR3nt: TGTGCCAGCAGCGGAACTAGCTTTGCAGATACGCAGTATTTT

d_gene: TRBD1
j_gene: TRBJ1-6
abundance: .
v_gene: TRBV3-1/TRBV3-2
CDR3aa: CASSPTGMEDSPLHF
CDR3nt: TGTGCCAGCAGCCCGACAGGGATGGAGGATTCACCCCTCCACTTT

d_gene: .
j_gene: TRBJ1-1
abundance: .
v_gene: TRBV18
CDR3aa: CASSPSGGTEAFF
CDR3nt: TGTGCCAGCTCACCCTCTGGAGGGACTGAAGCTTTCTTT

d_gene: .
j_gene: TRBJ1-5
abundance: .
v_gene: TRBV5-1
CDR3aa: CASSLSGASDQPQHF
CDR3nt: TGCGCCAGCAGCTTGTCCGGTGCCTCGGATCAGCCCCAGCATTTT

d_gene: .
j_gene: TRBJ2-1
abundance: .
v_gene: TRBV5-6
CDR3aa: CASSMTGPLGHEQFF
CDR3nt: TGTGCCAGCAGCATGACAGGCCCCCTGGGACATGAGCAGTTCTTC

d_gene: .
j_gene: TRBJ1-3
abundance: .
v_gene: TRBV5-1
CDR3aa: CASSPVGLSGNTIYF
CDR3nt: TGCGCCAGCAGCCCCGTGGGATTGTCCGGAAACACCATATATTTT

d_gene: TRBD1
j_gene: TRBJ2-7
abundance: .
v_gene: TRBV6-2/TRBV6-3
CDR3aa: CASSYAGQGPYEQYF
CDR3nt: TGTGCCAGCAGTTACGCTGGACAGGGACCCTACGAGCAGTACTTC

d_gene: .
j_gene: TRBJ2-1
abundance: .
v_gene: TRBV28
CDR3aa: CASSPRSGLHYNEQFF
CDR3nt: TGTGCCAGCAGCCCCAGGTCCGGGCTCCACTACAATGAGCAGTTCTTC

d_gene: .
j_gene: TRBJ1-5
abundance: .
v_gene: TRBV4-3
CDR3aa: CASSQTHGSNQPQHF
CDR3nt: TGCGCCAGCAGCCAGACCCACGGGAGCAATCAGCCCCAGCATTTT

d_gene: TRBD2
j_gene: TRBJ2-5
abundance: .
v_gene: TRBV10-3
CDR3aa: CAISPGTRETQYF
CDR3nt: TGTGCCATCAGTCCAGGGACTAGGGAGACCCAGTACTTC

d_gene: .
j_gene: TRBJ2-3
abundance: .
v_gene: TRBV7-3
CDR3aa: CASSLIGGTSTDTQYF
CDR3nt: TGTGCCAGCAGCTTAATTGGCGGGACGAGCACAGATACGCAGTATTTT

d_gene: .
j_gene: TRBJ1-2
abundance: .
v_gene: TRBV3-1/TRBV3-2
CDR3aa: CASSQGGGVTYGYTF
CDR3nt: TGTGCCAGCAGCCAAGGGGGGGGAGTTACTTATGGCTACACCTTC

d_gene: TRBD1
j_gene: TRBJ2-7
abundance: once
v_gene: TRBV25-1
CDR3aa: CASSRSTGGRYEQYF
CDR3nt: TGTGCCAGCAGCCGTTCCACAGGGGGCCGCTACGAGCAGTACTTC

d_gene: .
j_gene: TRBJ1-6
abundance: once
v_gene: TRBV19
CDR3aa: CASTPRGGRAYNSPLHF
CDR3nt: TGTGCCAGTACCCCTCGAGGAGGGAGGGCCTATAATTCACCCCTCCACTTT

d_gene: .
j_gene: TRBJ1-1
abundance: .
v_gene: TRBV28
CDR3aa: CASSLWSMNTEAFF
CDR3nt: TGTGCCAGCAGTTTATGGAGTATGAACACTGAAGCTTTCTTT

d_gene: .
j_gene: TRBJ2-5
abundance: .
v_gene: TRBV11-3
CDR3aa: CASSLIAEETQYF
CDR3nt: TGTGCCAGCAGCTTAATAGCGGAGGAGACCCAGTACTTC

d_gene: .
j_gene: TRBJ1-2
abundance: .
v_gene: TRBV12-3/TRBV12-4
CDR3aa: CASNARGGYGYTF
CDR3nt: TGTGCCAGCAACGCTCGGGGGGGCTATGGCTACACCTTC

d_gene: TRBD1
j_gene: TRBJ2-2
abundance: .
v_gene: TRBV18
CDR3aa: CASSLTRDRFEAWATGELFF
CDR3nt: TGTGCCAGCTCACTTACCCGGGACAGGTTTGAGGCGTGGGCGACCGGGGAGCTGTTTTTT

d_gene: .
j_gene: TRBJ2-6
abundance: .
v_gene: TRBV7-9
CDR3aa: CASSKTVSSGANVLTF
CDR3nt: TGTGCCAGCAGCAAGACGGTCTCCTCTGGGGCCAACGTCCTGACTTTC

d_gene: .
j_gene: TRBJ2-3
abundance: .
v_gene: TRBV5-1
CDR3aa: CASSYRQVADTQYF
CDR3nt: TGCGCCAGCAGCTACAGACAGGTAGCAGATACGCAGTATTTT

d_gene: .
j_gene: TRBJ2-3
abundance: .
v_gene: TRBV11-2
CDR3aa: CASSSWDIGEDTQYF
CDR3nt: TGTGCCAGCAGCTCTTGGGACATAGGCGAAGATACGCAGTATTTT

d_gene: .
j_gene: TRBJ1-5
abundance: .
v_gene: TRBV20-1
CDR3aa: CSASRAKDQPQHF
CDR3nt: TGCAGTGCTAGTCGGGCTAAGGATCAGCCCCAGCATTTT

d_gene: .
j_gene: TRBJ1-3
abundance: .
v_gene: TRBV5-1
CDR3aa: CASSNGGSGNTIYF
CDR3nt: TGCGCCAGCAGCAATGGGGGGAGTGGAAACACCATATATTTT

d_gene: .
j_gene: TRBJ2-5
abundance: .
v_gene: TRBV10-2
CDR3aa: CASRSGRFQETQYF
CDR3nt: TGCGCCAGCAGAAGTGGACGGTTTCAAGAGACCCAGTACTTC

d_gene: .
j_gene: TRBJ1-5
abundance: .
v_gene: TRBV19
CDR3aa: CASSEKGRSSNQPQHF
CDR3nt: TGTGCCAGTAGTGAGAAGGGACGGTCTAGCAATCAGCCCCAGCATTTT

d_gene: TRBD1
j_gene: TRBJ1-6
abundance: .
v_gene: TRBV7-8
CDR3aa: CATEPKPGQVNSPLHF
CDR3nt: TGTGCCACCGAACCTAAACCGGGACAGGTTAATTCACCCCTCCACTTT

d_gene: .
j_gene: TRBJ1-1
abundance: .
v_gene: TRBV14
CDR3aa: CASSPGGSTEAFF
CDR3nt: TGTGCCAGCAGCCCGGGGGGGAGTACTGAAGCTTTCTTT

d_gene: .
j_gene: TRBJ2-2
abundance: .
v_gene: TRBV9
CDR3aa: CASEPHGPTGTGELFF
CDR3nt: TGTGCCAGCGAACCCCACGGACCCACGGGCACCGGGGAGCTGTTTTTT

d_gene: .
j_gene: TRBJ2-1
abundance: few
v_gene: TRBV5-8
CDR3aa: CASSLGQNHNEQFF
CDR3nt: TGTGCCAGCAGCTTGGGGCAGAACCACAATGAGCAGTTCTTC

d_gene: TRBD1
j_gene: TRBJ1-2
abundance: .
v_gene: TRBV29-1
CDR3aa: CSISTGNYGYTF
CDR3nt: TGCAGCATCTCGACAGGGAACTATGGCTACACCTTC

d_gene: .
j_gene: TRBJ1-1
abundance: .
v_gene: TRBV7-6
CDR3aa: CASSPSDSMNTEAFF
CDR3nt: TGTGCCAGCAGCCCATCGGACAGCATGAACACTGAAGCTTTCTTT

d_gene: .
j_gene: TRBJ1-2
abundance: .
v_gene: TRBV10-3
CDR3aa: CAISESGGTGNYGYTF
CDR3nt: TGTGCCATCAGTGAGTCGGGAGGAACGGGCAACTATGGCTACACCTTC

d_gene: .
j_gene: TRBJ1-1
abundance: .
v_gene: TRBV7-8
CDR3aa: CASSLQGANTEAFF
CDR3nt: TGTGCCAGCAGCCTACAGGGCGCGAACACTGAAGCTTTCTTT